These 16 T cell receptor beta chains came from one sample sequenced in a study of OX40 agonist ivuxolimab in advanced cancers. Method: immunoSEQ multiplex PCR; TCRdb's copy keeps in-frame clones and lacks some. The repertoire includes roughly 60,000 clones, about 88% of them detected once, and approximately 0.8% sits in the top ten. The source material was CD4+ or CD8+ T cells sorted from blood, sampled in a trial of the OX40 agonist ivuxolimab. Every receptor here comes from an adult with an advanced solid tumor such as melanoma, head and neck, liver or kidney cancer.

The chain links TRBV5-4 to TRBJ1-1; no clear D. CDR3 size: 13 residues. V was pared by 1 base and J by 0 bases, with 4 bases between. The germline CDR1 and CDR2 sequences are SGHNT and YYREEE (reference sequence). CDR3 in amino acids: CASSLSVNTEAFF. As DNA, the CDR3 is TGTGCCAGCAGCTTGTCAGTGAACACTGAAGCTTTCTTT.

The rearrangement uses TRBV10-2 and TRBJ1-2, with D possibly TRBD1 on 6 matching bases. This CDR3 has 12 amino acids. V was cut by 6 bases and J by 3 bases, with 8 bases left in between. The germline V gene has CDR1 WSHSY and CDR2 SAAADI. CDR3 nucleotide sequence: TGCGCCAGCAGAGAGGGGGACTATGGCTACACCTTC. It codes for CASREGDYGYTF.

The J gene is TRBJ2-5, the V gene TRBV20-1; D ambiguous. Trimming stripped 6 bases from V and 0 bases from J, with 5 bases between. Per germline, CDR1 DFQATT and CDR2 SNEGSKA (reference sequence). The CDR3 is 11 amino acids. CDR3 region: CSAEDQETQYF. In DNA, the CDR3 is TGCAGTGCCGAGGACCAAGAGACCCAGTACTTC.

The V gene is TRBV5-1, the J gene TRBJ2-1; 7 bases line up with TRBD2. Germline CDR1 and CDR2: SGHRS and YFSETQ. V shed 3 bases, J shed 4 bases, and the junction held 7 bases outside the gene matches. This CDR3 is built from 15 residues. CDR3 sequence reads: CASSSTGGMYNEQFF. In DNA form, the CDR3 reads TGCGCCAGCAGCTCCACCGGGGGGATGTACAATGAGCAGTTCTTC. Complete variable domain (other parts from reference TRBV5-1 and TRBJ2-1): KAGVTQTPRYLIKTRGQQVTLSCSPISGHRSVSWYQQTPGQGLQFLFEYFSETQRNKGNFPGRFSGRQFSNSRSEMNVSTLELGDSALYLCASSSTGGMYNEQFFGPGTRLTVL.

The chain joins TRBV19 to TRBJ2-3, with D perhaps being TRBD1 or TRBD2 (7 bases each). CDR3 size: 14 residues. CDR1 is LNHDA and CDR2 is SQIVND in the germline V gene (reference sequence). The V gene lost 5 bases and the J gene lost 4 bases, with 13 bases spanning the gap. CDR3 protein: CASSDQGGADTQYF. In nucleotides, the CDR3 is TGTGCCAGTAGTGACCAGGGGGGGGCAGATACGCAGTATTTT.

V usage is TRBV27 and J usage is TRBJ2-1; 8 bases match TRBD2. CDR1 is MNHEY and CDR2 is SMNVEV in the germline V gene (reference sequence). V trimming: 4 bases; J trimming: 3 bases; junction bases outside the gene matches: 11. This CDR3 has 17 residues. The CDR3 spells CASSYLPGTSSYNEQFF. CDR3 bases: TGTGCCAGCAGTTACCTCCCCGGGACTAGTAGCTACAATGAGCAGTTCTTC.

The chain couples TRBV7-8 to TRBJ1-2, with TRBD1 identical over 7 bases. Germline V gene lookup returns CDR1 SGHVS and CDR2 FQNEAQ. The CDR3 contains 12 residues. V lost 4 bases, J lost 7 bases, and 3 bases stayed unmatched. The CDR3 region has the DNA TGTGCCAGCAGCTCCCAGGGGGGTGGCTACACCTTC. Translating it yields CASSSQGGGYTF.

V is TRBV23-1 and J is TRBJ1-6; D gene unclear. TRBV23-1 is annotated as an ORF whose role is uncertain. V lost 4 bases and J 7 bases, leaving 5 bases between the germline ends. The CDR3 is 12 amino acids. This chain's CDR3 is CASSLPNSPLHF. CDR3 DNA sequence: TGCGCCAGCAGTCTCCCGAATTCACCCCTCCACTTT.

The rearrangement links TRBV5-1 to TRBJ1-1; a possible D gene is TRBD1 (5 bases). V dropped 3 bases and J dropped 0 bases, with 12 bases sitting between them. The germline V gene has CDR1 SGHRS and CDR2 YFSETQ. This CDR3 has 15 amino acids. CDR3 residues: CASSSDGGMNTEAFF. CDR3 in DNA: TGCGCCAGCAGCTCGGATGGGGGAATGAACACTGAAGCTTTCTTT.

The V and J genes are TRBV5-1 and TRBJ2-5; 10 nucleotides match TRBD1. The length of the CDR3 is 17 residues. The V gene's germline CDR1 is SGHRS and CDR2 YFSETQ. Trimming removed 0 bases from V and 4 bases from J; junction bases left unmatched: 9. The CDR3 DNA reads as TGCGCCAGCAGCTTGGCCATCTCATGGGACAGGGGAGAGACCCAGTACTTC. Translation gives CASSLAISWDRGETQYF.

The rearrangement uses TRBV29-1 and TRBJ1-2, with 8 bases aligning to TRBD1. Germline V gene lookup returns CDR1 SQVTM and CDR2 ANQGSEA. The ends lost 3 bases at V and 7 bases at J; junction bases unmatched: 1. This CDR3 has 11 amino acids. Here the CDR3 DNA reads TGCAGCGTTGAGGACAGGGCTGGCTACACCTTC. Its protein product is CSVEDRAGYTF.

The J gene is TRBJ1-1, the V gene TRBV6-5, with TRBD1 as a possible D gene (6 bases). The V gene lost 0 bases and the J gene lost 0 bases, with 11 bases spanning the gap. Looked up from germline, CDR1 is MNHEY and CDR2 is SVGAGI. The CDR3 loop spans 16 amino acids. The CDR3 here is CASSYSGGRMNTEAFF. CDR3 in DNA: TGTGCCAGCAGTTACTCCGGGGGGCGCATGAACACTGAAGCTTTCTTT.

The V call is TRBV5-1, the J call TRBJ1-1; possible D gene TRBD1, 6 bases. The CDR3 extends over 17 amino acids. Germline loops: CDR1 SGHRS, CDR2 YFSETQ. Trimming stripped 0 bases from V and 2 bases from J, with 17 bases between. For the CDR3, the DNA is TGCGCCAGCAGCTTGGGCAGGGGTCCACTTCTTAACACTGAAGCTTTCTTT. This sequence encodes CASSLGRGPLLNTEAFF.

The gene calls are TRBV27 and TRBJ1-5; D possibly corresponds to TRBD1 (5 bases). The CDR3 spans 16 residues. Germline CDR1 reads MNHEY; CDR2 reads SMNVEV (reference sequence). The V end lost 3 bases, the J end lost 0 bases, and 12 bases lay between the germline ends. The CDR3 spells CASSFPGRNSNQPQHF. The CDR3 DNA follows: TGTGCCAGCAGTTTTCCGGGACGGAATAGCAATCAGCCCCAGCATTTT.

This chain connects TRBV7-3 to TRBJ2-3; the D is unclear. CDR1 is SGHTA, CDR2 FQGTGA, per germline. V was pared by 3 bases and J by 5 bases, with 12 bases between. The CDR3 runs to 14 residues. CDR3 bases: TGTGCCAGCAGCTTTGGCGGAGACGAAGATACGCAGTATTTT. As protein: CASSFGGDEDTQYF.

The V and J genes are TRBV5-1 and TRBJ2-1, with D perhaps TRBD2 (6 bases). V lost 2 bases, J lost 7 bases, and 13 bases lay in between. Germline values: CDR1 SGHRS, CDR2 YFSETQ. CDR3 length equals 14 residues. The CDR3 region has the DNA TGCGCCAGCAGCTTCGGGGAGGCACGGAATGAGCAGTTCTTC. It codes for CASSFGEARNEQFF.